This TCR beta chain was observed in a study of regulatory T cells in long-lasting Graves disease. Background on the study: A definition of persistent Graves' disease required over 5 years of antithyroid drugs plus positive TSH receptor antibodies. Study-level findings and limits: The study found TRBV28, TRBJ1-2 and TRBJ2-5 favored in persistent disease.

According to the study, TCR beta libraries were built with iRepertoire HTBI primers and CDR3-region Arm-PCR. TCRdb ran MiXCR on the multiplex PCR reads and lists one entry per CDR3 protein. The sample has 400,000 to 500,000 distinct CDR3 sequences, roughly a fifth seen once. This clonotype was counted only a few times. What it recognizes is unknown. Germline CDR1 reads LNHDA; CDR2 reads SQIVND (reference sequence). With 3 bases removed from V and 0 bases from J, the gap between germline ends came to 15 bases. CDR3 size: 16 residues. Noted time point: persistent/refractory GD, antithyroid drugs over 5 years with positive TRAb. There was RNA extracted from PBMCs, and the TCR library was made from it.

Sequenced here: peripheral blood mononuclear cells (PBMCs), sampled when the disease was refractory, from a patient treated with antithyroid drugs. This TCR derives from a female donor with Graves disease. The chain is built from TRBV19 and TRBJ2-7, with D unclear. The CDR3 spells CASSIDTSRYSYEQYF. In nucleotides, the CDR3 is TGTGCCAGTAGTATTGACACCAGTAGATACTCCTACGAGCAGTACTTC.